The TCR beta chain under discussion was sequenced for a study of cytomegalovirus exposure and HLA in healthy donors. Study findings and constraints: Cytomegalovirus status, reportedly, was diagnosed with high specificity and sensitivity by the classifier.

On this clone: Its antigen is unidentified.

V lost 4 bases and J lost 0; bases outside the gene matches: 13. This CDR3 region has 18 residues. Germline V gives CDR1 SGHDN, CDR2 FVKESK. The table came from immunoSEQ multiplex PCR; TCRdb's copy has only in-frame clones and leaves some out. The data hold 150,000 to 180,000 clones, with 80% to 90% observed a single time. J is TRBJ2-7 and V is TRBV14; 9 positions agree with TRBD2. The source of this sequence is a man aged 18 to 35 in good health and CMV-seropositive. Source material: PBMCs. The CDR3 region is CASSPRPAASGNSYEQYF. The CDR3 DNA sequence: TGTGCCAGCAGCCCCAGGCCCGCGGCTAGCGGGAACTCCTACGAGCAGTACTTC.